This T cell receptor (beta chain) comes out of a study of CD8+ T cells in alopecia areata. This clone was counted many times. Mouse names are used for the genes. The observed sequence ends 4 residues before the CDR3 terminus, with the missing tail filled in from the germline J gene. Reverse transcription of extracted RNA yielded cDNA, which provided the sequencing template. Assay: immunoSEQ multiplex PCR; the TCRdb copy retains only in-frame clones and omits some. Sampling found about 5,900 clones, none seen once. The CDR3 has 14 residues. Germline V CDR1 and CDR2: NSQYPW, LRSPGD (reference sequence). As for time point: mouse skin 6 weeks after grafting, around onset of hair loss.

V and J are TRBV1 and TRBJ1-1; D is possibly TRBD1 (5 bases). The sequence was obtained from a C3H/HeJ mouse with alopecia areata. MHC haplotype here: H2-k. The sequenced sample was skin, obtained at week 6. The CDR3 protein is CTCSAGDWGGEVFF. The sequenced CDR3 bases are TGCACCTGCAGTGCAGGGGACTGGGGGGGA.